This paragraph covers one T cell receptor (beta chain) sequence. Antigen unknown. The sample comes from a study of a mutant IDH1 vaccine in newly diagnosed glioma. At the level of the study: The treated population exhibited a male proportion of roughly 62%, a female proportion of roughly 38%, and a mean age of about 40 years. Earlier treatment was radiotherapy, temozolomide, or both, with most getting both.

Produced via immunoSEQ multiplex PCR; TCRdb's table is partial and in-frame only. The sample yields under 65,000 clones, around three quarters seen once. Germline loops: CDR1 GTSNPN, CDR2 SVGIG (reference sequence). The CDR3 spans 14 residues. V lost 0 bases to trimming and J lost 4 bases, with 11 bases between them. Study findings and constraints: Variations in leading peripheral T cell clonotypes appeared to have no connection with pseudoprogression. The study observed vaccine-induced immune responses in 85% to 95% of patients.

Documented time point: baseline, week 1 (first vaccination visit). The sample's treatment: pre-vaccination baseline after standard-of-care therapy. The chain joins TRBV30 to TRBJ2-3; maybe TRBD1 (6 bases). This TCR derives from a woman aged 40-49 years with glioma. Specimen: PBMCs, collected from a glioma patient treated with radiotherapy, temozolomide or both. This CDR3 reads CAWSVLQGPDTQYF. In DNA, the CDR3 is TGTGCCTGGAGTGTACTACAGGGACCAGATACGCAGTATTTT.